The rows below give T cell receptor beta chains drawn from one sample of a study of ipilimumab plus nivolumab after autologous stem cell transplantation. Some clones are missing from TCRdb's copy, which holds only in-frame ones; the method was immunoSEQ multiplex PCR. The data show 15,000 to 20,000 clones, more than 65% seen once. The sequencing used PBMCs, collected in a trial of ipilimumab plus nivolumab as post-transplant consolidation. The receptors shown here come from a male donor with diffuse large B-cell lymphoma. Each CDR3 is given with its conserved first and last residue. The D gene is left open where the match is weak. Some rows mark clone size as missing; the rest say once, few, many or name a class of expanded clone.

J | size | D | V | CDR3 | DNA
TRBJ1-5 | NA | NA | TRBV4-3 | CASSQEYTSNQPQHF | TGCGCCAGCAGCCAAGAATACACAAGCAATCAGCCCCAGCATTTT
TRBJ1-2 | NA | TRBD1 | TRBV9 | CASSGYSRGVDGYTF | TGTGCCAGCAGCGGATACTCCAGGGGGGTGGATGGCTACACCTTC
TRBJ2-7 | NA | NA | TRBV2 | CASRPQGSEQYF | TGTGCCAGCAGACCACAGGGAAGCGAGCAGTACTTC
TRBJ2-3 | NA | TRBD2 | TRBV18 | CASSELAGETDTQYF | TGTGCCAGCTCCGAACTAGCGGGAGAAACAGATACGCAGTATTTT
TRBJ1-2 | NA | TRBD1 | TRBV4-1 | CASSQTGEVYGYTF | TGCGCCAGCAGCCAGACAGGGGAGGTCTATGGCTACACCTTC
TRBJ2-3 | NA | TRBD2 | TRBV6-1 | CASSEAAASGSTDTQYF | TGTGCCAGCAGTGAAGCGGCGGCTAGCGGGAGCACAGATACGCAGTATTTT
TRBJ1-2 | NA | NA | TRBV4-1 | CASSQDGQGTRNYGYTF | TGCGCCAGCAGCCAAGATGGGCAGGGGACCCGAAACTATGGCTACACCTTC
TRBJ2-6 | NA | TRBD1 | TRBV18 | CASSPPTGPGANVLTF | TGTGCCAGCTCACCCCCGACAGGGCCTGGGGCCAACGTCCTGACTTTC
TRBJ2-4 | NA | NA | TRBV6-4 | CASSDPPGEVIAKNIQYF | TGTGCCAGCAGTGACCCACCCGGGGAGGTTATAGCCAAAAACATTCAGTACTTC
TRBJ2-7 | NA | TRBD1 | TRBV4-1 | CASSLRQGFYEQYF | TGCGCCAGCAGCCTCCGACAGGGGTTCTACGAGCAGTACTTC
TRBJ1-1 | NA | TRBD1 | TRBV30 | CAWSVHRGWTEAFF | TGTGCCTGGAGTGTACACAGGGGGTGGACTGAAGCTTTCTTT
TRBJ1-3 | NA | TRBD1 | TRBV6-5 | CASSGDRAGNTIYF | TGTGCCAGCAGCGGGGACAGGGCTGGAAACACCATATATTTT
TRBJ2-1 | NA | NA | TRBV6-1 | CASSEGDFSYNEQFF | TGTGCCAGCAGTGAAGGGGACTTTTCCTACAATGAGCAGTTCTTC
TRBJ2-2 | NA | TRBD1 | TRBV7-9 | CASSEGRGQGAGELFF | TGTGCCAGCAGCGAAGGAAGGGGACAGGGAGCCGGGGAGCTGTTTTTT
TRBJ1-1 | NA | NA | TRBV27 | CASSLQGGTEAFF | TGTGCCAGCAGCCTCCAGGGAGGGACTGAAGCTTTCTTT
TRBJ2-6 | once | NA | TRBV7-9 | CASSLYQGVAGANVLTF | TGTGCCAGCAGCTTATATCAAGGGGTAGCCGGGGCCAACGTCCTGACTTTC
TRBJ1-1 | NA | NA | TRBV2 | CARSGPLNTEAFF | TGTGCCAGATCCGGACCCCTGAACACTGAAGCTTTCTTT
TRBJ1-6 | once | NA | TRBV12-2 | CASRLPGTECSPLHF | TGTGCAAGTCGCTTACCCGGGACCGAATGTTCACCCCTCCACTTT
TRBJ2-2 | NA | NA | TRBV4-2 | CASSPPGGGELFF | TGTGCCAGCAGCCCTCCCGGGGGCGGGGAGCTGTTTTTT
TRBJ1-2 | once | TRBD1 | TRBV27 | CASRSRGQGIYGYTF | TGTGCCAGCCGCTCGCGGGGACAGGGTATCTATGGCTACACCTTC
TRBJ2-5 | NA | TRBD1 | TRBV7-2 | CASSYMTGLQETQYF | TGTGCCAGCAGTTACATGACAGGGCTCCAAGAGACCCAGTACTTC
TRBJ2-3 | NA | NA | TRBV10-3 | CAISSPDQLTDTQYF | TGTGCCATCAGTTCCCCCGACCAACTCACAGATACGCAGTATTTT
TRBJ2-3 | NA | NA | TRBV10-2 | CASSPFSSTDTQYF | TGCGCCAGCAGTCCCTTTAGCAGCACAGATACGCAGTATTTT
TRBJ2-1 | NA | TRBD2 | TRBV10-3 | CAISPSGDYNEQFF | TGTGCCATCTCGCCTAGCGGGGACTACAATGAGCAGTTCTTC
TRBJ2-3 | NA | TRBD2 | TRBV6-1 | CASRPRSGGPDTQYF | TGTGCCAGCAGACCACGTAGCGGGGGCCCAGATACGCAGTATTTT
TRBJ1-1 | NA | NA | TRBV6-5 | CASSYRDDTEAFF | TGTGCCAGCAGTTACAGGGACGACACTGAAGCTTTCTTT
TRBJ1-5 | NA | NA | TRBV7-2 | CASSLVAGNQPQHF | TGTGCCAGCAGCTTAGTGGCCGGCAATCAGCCCCAGCATTTT
TRBJ2-1 | once | NA | TRBV9 | CASSVTLVGEQFF | TGTGCCAGCAGCGTCACCCTGGTAGGGGAGCAGTTCTTC
TRBJ1-2 | once | NA | TRBV5-1 | CASSLVRGRDGYTF | TGCGCCAGCAGCTTGGTCAGGGGCCGAGATGGCTACACCTTC
TRBJ2-7 | NA | NA | TRBV7-2 | CASSLALTGKGEQYF | TGTGCCAGCAGCTTAGCGTTAACGGGAAAAGGCGAGCAGTACTTC
TRBJ2-7 | NA | TRBD2 | TRBV2 | CASTASGVPGIFEQYF | TGTGCCAGCACGGCTAGCGGGGTGCCGGGAATATTCGAGCAGTACTTC
TRBJ1-2 | NA | NA | TRBV6-1 | CASSPLGPSYGYTF | TGTGCCAGCAGCCCTTTGGGACCGAGCTATGGCTACACCTTC
TRBJ2-1 | NA | NA | TRBV7-2 | CASSLVHGSNEQFF | TGTGCCAGCAGCTTAGTCCATGGGAGTAATGAGCAGTTCTTC
TRBJ1-3 | NA | NA | TRBV7-9 | CASSPWDRNTIYF | TGTGCCAGCAGCCCCTGGGATAGGAACACCATATATTTT
TRBJ1-5 | NA | TRBD1 | TRBV19 | CASRDRGNQPQHF | TGTGCCAGTCGGGACAGGGGCAATCAGCCCCAGCATTTT
TRBJ1-2 | NA | TRBD1 | TRBV19 | CASSIAKRGHGRDYGHTF | TGTGCCAGTAGTATAGCGAAGAGGGGGCACGGCAGAGACTATGGCCACACCTTC
TRBJ2-3 | NA | NA | TRBV7-8 | CASSLSTDTQYF | TGTGCCAGCAGCCTTAGCACAGATACGCAGTATTTT
TRBJ2-5 | NA | TRBD2 | TRBV6-1 | CASSEDGSGGYRGETQYF | TGTGCCAGCAGTGAAGATGGGAGCGGGGGTTACCGGGGAGAGACCCAGTACTTC
TRBJ2-7 | NA | TRBD2 | TRBV4-3 | CASSQGRTSGTYEQYF | TGCGCCAGCAGCCAGGGGAGGACTAGCGGTACCTACGAGCAGTACTTC
TRBJ1-2 | once | NA | TRBV4-2 | CASLNAGGGGYTF | TGTGCCAGCCTAAATGCAGGCGGGGGTGGCTACACCTTC
TRBJ2-3 | NA | NA | TRBV4-3 | CASSQDGQGDTQYF | TGCGCCAGCAGCCAAGATGGGCAGGGCGATACGCAGTATTTT
TRBJ2-3 | NA | TRBD2 | TRBV7-2 | CATSRLAGEDTQYF | TGTGCCACCTCCCGACTAGCGGGGGAAGATACGCAGTATTTT